This T cell receptor (beta chain) was captured by sequencing in a study of blood T cell repertoires in COVID-19. Whole-study context: From the United States, Italy and Spain came samples of acute and convalescent COVID-19. PBMCs, B-cell-depleted T cells, or T cells provided the cDNA or gDNA that made up the material.

The table lists this clone with a few counts. Authors' processing steps: Amplification of reference gene primers provided the estimated nucleated cell counts. Profiled with immunoSEQ multiplex PCR; TCRdb holds only in-frame clones, not every one. Clonal size and the V and J genes are those of that table, whereas D and trimming came from the DNA. The data contain tens of thousands of clones, around four fifths of them singletons. Input material: peripheral blood. This clonotype originated in a man between 70 and 80 years old with acute or convalescent COVID-19.

CDR3 nucleotide sequence: TGTGCCAGTAGTATAGGTGGGCAGGGATATGAAAAACTGTTTTTT. Its protein is CASSIGGQGYEKLFF. The chain combines TRBV19 with TRBJ1-4; a weak D match, TRBD1 (5 bases). The CDR3 runs to 15 residues. Trimming took 1 base from V and 6 from J, leaving 12 bases between them. Germline V CDR1 and CDR2: LNHDA, SQIVND (reference sequence).